What follows is one T cell receptor (beta chain) and its context. With 7 bases removed from V and 8 bases from J, the gap between germline ends came to 21 bases. This CDR3 has 15 residues. The V gene's germline CDR1 is MRHNA and CDR2 SNTAGT. The data derive from a study of T cell changes during pregnancy in multiple sclerosis. Profiling relied on immunoSEQ multiplex PCR, and the TCRdb table lists in-frame clones only, not all of them. The data hold about 120,000 clones, with approximately 95% observed a single time. This receptor was obtained from a female donor with multiple sclerosis, enrolled in a pregnancy study. The chain links TRBV6-4 to TRBJ2-1; D may be TRBD2 (6 bases). The sample here was peripheral blood, taken before pregnancy. The CDR3 reads CASTIRGTLGDEQFF. DNA of the CDR3: TGTGCCAGCACGATCCGCGGGACCCTAGGCGATGAGCAGTTCTTC.